These 2 T cell receptor beta chains came from one sample sequenced in a study of control samples from healthy donors and cancer patients (dated by TCRdb to 2018 to 2021). The library was made by the immunoSEQ multiplex PCR assay. Drawn from immuneACCESS, this table holds only the in-frame rearrangements with V and J called that TCRdb kept. Clones are partly lost; checked studies trace under half to an unresolved V gene and leave the rest unexplained. A total of 70,000 to 100,000 clones appear in this sample, 91% of them only once. The ten largest clones capture 17% of the sample. The specimen was blood. These receptor sequences come from a man aged 50 to 60 in good health.

This chain uses TRBV15 with TRBJ2-7, with 7 bases that match TRBD1. J lost 2 bases, V lost 2 bases, and 6 bases had no gene match. The length of the CDR3 is 15 residues. Germline CDR1 is LNHNV and CDR2 is YYDKDF (reference sequence). The CDR3 spells CATSRTQGSAYEQYF. CDR3 sequence (DNA): TGTGCCACCAGCAGAACACAGGGGTCAGCCTACGAGCAGTACTTC.

This clone was seen a handful of times. The CDR3 bases are TGTGCCAGCAGCGTAGGGAGGGGCACTGAAGCTTTCTTT. This gives the protein CASSVGRGTEAFF. The rearrangement links TRBV9 to TRBJ1-1; TRBD1 might be the D (5 bases). There are 13 residues in the CDR3. Trimming took off 0 bases at V and 4 bases at J, with 7 bases between the two ends. Germline V gene data show CDR1 as SGDLS and CDR2 as YYNGEE.